This TCR beta chain was captured in a study of T-cell reconstitution after alpha-beta-depleted transplantation in children. Trimming cost V 3 bases and J 6 bases, with 22 bases left between them. There are 16 residues in the CDR3. The germline CDR1 and CDR2 sequences are SGDLS and YYNGEE. Unique molecular identifiers were used to barcode this TCRbeta library. In TCRdb, the PCR reads were re-called with MiXCR into one record per CDR3 protein. The sample yields some 550,000 distinct CDR3 sequences, 15% to 20% seen once. The sequence was obtained from a human donor who donated a stem cell graft to a child with acute lymphoblastic leukemia. The sample here was PBMCs from the stem cell graft donor, taken from the stem cell graft. The chain uses TRBV9 and TRBJ2-7, with D possibly called TRBD1 or TRBD2 (6 bases each). The CDR3 DNA sequence: TGTGCCAGCAGCGCGATGGAGTTGGGGGGCGCGGGCGAGCAGTACTTC. Its protein product is CASSAMELGGAGEQYF.